The entry below gives a single TCR beta chain sequence along with its context. In the original analysis: Amplification of reference gene primers was used by the study to estimate nucleated cell counts. Clones were sequenced by immunoSEQ multiplex PCR, and TCRdb holds only the in-frame ones, with some missing. That table furnishes V, J and clone size, whereas the DNA furnished D and trimming. Of some 170,000 clones in the sample, roughly 80% were seen once. These data belong to a study of blood T cell repertoires in COVID-19. Across the study: The samples span acute and convalescent COVID-19 from the United States, Italy and Spain.

The receptor comes from a man aged 70 or older with acute or convalescent COVID-19. The sample was peripheral blood.

The CDR3 region is CASSYPTGGRHEKLFF. The CDR3 nucleotides are TGTGCCAGCAGTTACCCTACAGGGGGCCGTCATGAAAAACTGTTTTTT. The J gene is TRBJ1-4, the V gene TRBV6-5, with 9 nucleotides matching TRBD1. Germline V CDR1 and CDR2: MNHEY, SVGAGI. The ends lost 2 bases at V and 6 bases at J; junction bases unmatched: 7. The CDR3 covers 16 residues.